Listed below are T cell receptor beta chains from one sample, sequenced in a study of molecular identifiers for immune sequencing clone quantification. Each CDR3 protein is one row after TCRdb ran MiXCR on the PCR reads. The data contain about 500,000 distinct CDR3 sequences, around 23% of them singletons. Sequencing was done on a sample of naive CD8+ T cells from blood, with Jurkat cell RNA spiked in. These receptors originate from a human donor in good health. Some libraries in this study had Jurkat cell RNA spiked in. The CDR3 runs from the conserved cysteine through the conserved F or W. A D gene is named only where the DNA matches it firmly. Size is omitted from some rows. Given values are once, few, many or a class for expanded clones.

cdr3_length clone_size d_call j_call v_call cdr3_aa cdr3_nt
15 NA NA TRBJ2-3 TRBV19 CASRESFTSTDTQYF TGTGCCAGTAGGGAGAGTTTTACTAGCACAGATACGCAGTATTTT
14 few NA TRBJ2-7 TRBV6-1 CASSPGRGRDEQYF TGTGCCAGCAGCCCGGGGCGGGGTAGGGACGAGCAGTACTTC
15 many TRBD2 TRBJ2-7 TRBV7-6 CASSSFSGGIDEQYF TGTGCCAGCAGCTCCTTTAGCGGGGGAATCGACGAGCAGTACTTC
16 few TRBD2 TRBJ2-7 TRBV11-2 CASSPASSGRGYEQYF TGTGCCAGCAGCCCCGCGAGCAGCGGGAGAGGATACGAGCAGTACTTC
16 few NA TRBJ2-3 TRBV27 CASRTDDGHLTDTQYF TGTGCCAGCAGAACGGACGACGGGCACCTCACAGATACGCAGTATTTT
15 NA NA TRBJ2-3 TRBV9 CASSGRDGGTDTRYF TGTGCCAGCAGCGGCCGGGACGGAGGCACAGATACGCGGTATTTT
19 few TRBD2 TRBJ2-7 TRBV7-9 CASSQTRPGTSGGAHEQYF TGTGCCAGCAGCCAAACCAGACCAGGGACTAGCGGGGGGGCTCACGAGCAGTACTTC
14 many TRBD2 TRBJ2-7 TRBV7-9 CASSVGLAGNEQYF TGTGCCAGCAGCGTGGGACTAGCGGGGAACGAGCAGTACTTC
14 many NA TRBJ1-4 TRBV7-9 CASSPPAANEKLFF TGTGCCAGCAGCCCCCCTGCGGCTAATGAAAAACTGTTTTTT
16 NA TRBD2 TRBJ2-3 TRBV20-1 CSARDLEAGSTDTQYF TGCAGTGCTAGAGATTTAGAAGCGGGATCCACAGATACGCAGTATTTT
14 NA NA TRBJ1-2 TRBV7-9 CASSLDSFNYGYTF TGTGCCAGCAGCTTGGACAGCTTTAACTATGGCTACACCTTC
15 once NA TRBJ1-1 TRBV19 CASSIGAFPNTEAFF TGTGCCAGTAGTATAGGGGCTTTCCCAAACACTGAAGCTTTCTTT
15 many NA TRBJ2-3 TRBV6-5 CASSYGGPGTDTQYF TGTGCCAGCAGTTACGGGGGACCGGGGACCGATACGCAGTATTTT